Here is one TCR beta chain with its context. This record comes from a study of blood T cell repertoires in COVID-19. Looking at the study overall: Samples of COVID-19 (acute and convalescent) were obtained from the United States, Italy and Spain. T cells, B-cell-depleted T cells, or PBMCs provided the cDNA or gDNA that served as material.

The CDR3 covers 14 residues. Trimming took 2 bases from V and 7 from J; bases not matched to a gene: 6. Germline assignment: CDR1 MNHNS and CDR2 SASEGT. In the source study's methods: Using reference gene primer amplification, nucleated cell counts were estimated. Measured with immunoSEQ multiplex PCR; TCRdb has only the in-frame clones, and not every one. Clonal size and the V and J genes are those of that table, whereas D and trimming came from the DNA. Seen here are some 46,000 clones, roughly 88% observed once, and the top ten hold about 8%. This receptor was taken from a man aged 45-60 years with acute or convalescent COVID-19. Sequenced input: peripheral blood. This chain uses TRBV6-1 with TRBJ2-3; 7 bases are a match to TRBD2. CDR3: CASSEWWGGNTQYF. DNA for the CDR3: TGTGCCAGCAGTGAATGGTGGGGGGGGAATACGCAGTATTTT.